The clone carrying this TCR beta chain was detected a few times. TCRdb used MiXCR to reprocess the 5' RACE reads, holding one entry per CDR3 protein. The sample has over 550,000 distinct CDR3 sequences; 7% to 7.5% are singletons. The data originate from a study of identical twins. The germline V gene has CDR1 LGHNT and CDR2 FRNRAP. The CDR3 has 18 residues. V was clipped by 0 bases and J by 5 bases, with 19 bases between them. Another study also made use of these data, one on yellow fever vaccine responses in identical twins.

Sequenced input: PBMCs. The sequence came from a woman in her late teens or twenties in good health. The V gene is TRBV12-5, the J gene TRBJ2-2; a weak D match, TRBD1 (6 bases). The CDR3 nucleotides are TGTGCTAGTGGTTTGGTAAGGGTTGCAGGGGTGGTGACCGGGGAGCTGTTTTTT. Translated: CASGLVRVAGVVTGELFF.